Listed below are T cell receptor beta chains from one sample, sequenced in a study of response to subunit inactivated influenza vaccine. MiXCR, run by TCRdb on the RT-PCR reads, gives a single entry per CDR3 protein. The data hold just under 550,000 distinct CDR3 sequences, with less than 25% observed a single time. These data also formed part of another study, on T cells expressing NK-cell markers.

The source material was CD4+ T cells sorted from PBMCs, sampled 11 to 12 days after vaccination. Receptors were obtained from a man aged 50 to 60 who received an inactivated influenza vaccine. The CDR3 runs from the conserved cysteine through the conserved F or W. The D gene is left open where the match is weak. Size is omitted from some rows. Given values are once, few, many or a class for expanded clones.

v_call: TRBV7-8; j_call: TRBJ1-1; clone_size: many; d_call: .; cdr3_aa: CASSFLDSEAFF; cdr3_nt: TGTGCCAGCAGTTTCCTGGACAGCGAAGCTTTCTTT
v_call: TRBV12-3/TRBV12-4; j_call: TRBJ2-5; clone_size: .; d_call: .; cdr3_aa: CASSLALGGSETQYF; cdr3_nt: TGTGCCAGCAGTTTAGCGCTTGGGGGTTCGGAGACCCAGTACTTC
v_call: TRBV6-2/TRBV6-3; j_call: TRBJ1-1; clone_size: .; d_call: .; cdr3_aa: CASNFPHGSEAFF; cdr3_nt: TGTGCCAGCAATTTTCCCCACGGGTCTGAAGCTTTCTTT
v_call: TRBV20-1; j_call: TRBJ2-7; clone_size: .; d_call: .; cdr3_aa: CSARDRVGLHSYEQYF; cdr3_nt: TGCAGTGCTAGAGATCGGGTGGGGCTACACTCCTACGAGCAGTACTTC
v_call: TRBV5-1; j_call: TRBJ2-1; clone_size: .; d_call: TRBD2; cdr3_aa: CASSLGSGRAGEQFF; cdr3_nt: TGCGCCAGCAGCTTAGGAAGCGGGAGGGCAGGTGAGCAGTTCTTC
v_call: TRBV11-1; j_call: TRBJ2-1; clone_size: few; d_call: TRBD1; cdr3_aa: CASSPTTGLHEQFF; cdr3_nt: TGTGCCAGCAGCCCTACGACAGGGTTGCATGAGCAGTTCTTC
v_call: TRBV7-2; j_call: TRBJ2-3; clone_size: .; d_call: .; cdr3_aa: CASSLPGISDTQYF; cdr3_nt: TGTGCCAGCAGCTTGCCAGGGATCTCAGATACGCAGTATTTT
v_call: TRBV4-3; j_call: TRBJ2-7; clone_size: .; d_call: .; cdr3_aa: CASSQGPGITYEQYF; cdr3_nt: TGCGCCAGCAGCCAAGGTCCAGGGATTACCTACGAGCAGTACTTC
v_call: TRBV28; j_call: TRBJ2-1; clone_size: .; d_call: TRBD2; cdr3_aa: CASWSTSGNNEQFF; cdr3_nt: TGTGCCAGCTGGTCAACTAGCGGGAACAATGAGCAGTTCTTC
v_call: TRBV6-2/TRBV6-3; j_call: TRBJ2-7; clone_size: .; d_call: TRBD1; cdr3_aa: CASGPLRGTGLWEQYF; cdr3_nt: TGTGCCAGCGGTCCTTTGCGCGGGACAGGGCTTTGGGAGCAGTACTTC
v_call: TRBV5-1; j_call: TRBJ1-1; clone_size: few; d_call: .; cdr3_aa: CASSFTKDTEAFF; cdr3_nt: TGCGCCAGCAGCTTCACGAAGGACACTGAAGCTTTCTTT
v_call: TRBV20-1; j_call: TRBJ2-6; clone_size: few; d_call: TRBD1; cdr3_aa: CSASSMGQNSGANVLTF; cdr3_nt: TGCAGTGCTAGTAGTATGGGACAGAACTCTGGGGCCAACGTCCTGACTTTC
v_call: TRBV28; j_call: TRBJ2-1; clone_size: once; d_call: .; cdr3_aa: CASSLGGSGAFF; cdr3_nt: TGTGCCAGCAGTTTAGGGGGCAGCGGAGCGTTCTTC
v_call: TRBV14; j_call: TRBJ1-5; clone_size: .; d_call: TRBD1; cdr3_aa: CASSQVRDRDNQPQHF; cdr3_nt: TGTGCCAGCAGCCAAGTTAGGGACAGAGATAATCAGCCCCAGCATTTT
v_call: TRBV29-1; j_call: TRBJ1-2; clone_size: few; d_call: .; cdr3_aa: CSLPQEPSSYGYTF; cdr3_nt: TGCAGCCTTCCGCAAGAGCCCTCTAGCTATGGCTACACCTTC
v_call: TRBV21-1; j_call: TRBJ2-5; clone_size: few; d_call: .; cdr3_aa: CASSLGLAGGPLVFETQYF; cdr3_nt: TGTGCCAGCAGTTTGGGACTAGCGGGAGGGCCCCTAGTTTTCGAGACCCAGTACTTC
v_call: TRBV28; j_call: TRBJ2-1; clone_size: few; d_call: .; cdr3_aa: CASSFSGKNEQFF; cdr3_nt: TGTGCCAGCAGTTTTAGCGGTAAAAATGAGCAGTTCTTC
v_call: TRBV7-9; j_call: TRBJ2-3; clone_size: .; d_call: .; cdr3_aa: CASSLSRGLGDTQYF; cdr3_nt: TGTGCCAGCAGCTTATCACGGGGCCTGGGGGATACGCAGTATTTT
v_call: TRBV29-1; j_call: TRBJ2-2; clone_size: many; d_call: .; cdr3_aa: CSAASASGELFF; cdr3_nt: TGCAGCGCCGCAAGTGCTTCCGGGGAGCTGTTTTTT
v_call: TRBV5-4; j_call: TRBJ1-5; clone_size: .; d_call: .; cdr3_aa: CVSSFGGAGQPQHF; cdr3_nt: TGTGTCAGCAGCTTCGGGGGGGCAGGTCAGCCCCAGCATTTT
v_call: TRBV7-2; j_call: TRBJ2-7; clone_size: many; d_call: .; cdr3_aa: CASSLEPGPTYEQYF; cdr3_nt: TGTGCCAGCAGCTTAGAACCCGGGCCTACCTACGAGCAGTACTTC
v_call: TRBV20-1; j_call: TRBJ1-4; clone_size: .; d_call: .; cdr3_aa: CSARGTVDDGKLFF; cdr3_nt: TGCAGTGCTAGAGGGACAGTGGATGACGGAAAACTGTTTTTT
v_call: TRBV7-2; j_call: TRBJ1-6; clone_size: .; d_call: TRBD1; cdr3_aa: CASSSRQGVSLHF; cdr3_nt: TGTGCCAGCAGCTCCCGACAGGGTGTGTCCCTCCACTTT
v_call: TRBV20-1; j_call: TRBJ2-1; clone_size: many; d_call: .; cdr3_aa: CSAPSGLAAYNEQFF; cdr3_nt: TGCAGTGCTCCTTCGGGGCTAGCCGCATACAATGAGCAGTTCTTC
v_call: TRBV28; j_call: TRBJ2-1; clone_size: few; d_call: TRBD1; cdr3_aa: CASSSGQGATAFF; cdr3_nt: TGTGCCAGCAGTTCCGGACAGGGGGCAACGGCTTTCTTC
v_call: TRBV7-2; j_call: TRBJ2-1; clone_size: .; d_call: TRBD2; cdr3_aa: CASSFARTSGGSEQFF; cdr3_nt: TGTGCCAGCAGCTTCGCCCGGACTAGCGGTGGGTCTGAGCAGTTCTTC
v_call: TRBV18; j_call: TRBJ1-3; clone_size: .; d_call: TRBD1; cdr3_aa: CASSARQGAGNTIYF; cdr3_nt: TGTGCCAGCTCAGCACGACAGGGCGCTGGAAACACCATATATTTT
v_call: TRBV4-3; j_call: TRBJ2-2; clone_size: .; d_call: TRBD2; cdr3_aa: CASSQEPSGGLTTGELFF; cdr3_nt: TGCGCCAGCAGCCAAGAACCTAGCGGGGGGCTTACCACCGGGGAGCTGTTTTTT
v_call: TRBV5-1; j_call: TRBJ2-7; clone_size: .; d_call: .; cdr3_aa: CASSLAGKMVYEQYF; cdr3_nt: TGCGCCAGCAGCTTGGCGGGGAAAATGGTCTACGAGCAGTACTTC
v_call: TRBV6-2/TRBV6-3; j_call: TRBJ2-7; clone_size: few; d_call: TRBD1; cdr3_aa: CASRTGASYEQYF; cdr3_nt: TGTGCCAGCAGAACAGGGGCTTCCTACGAGCAGTACTTC
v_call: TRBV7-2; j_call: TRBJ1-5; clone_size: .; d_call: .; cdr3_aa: CASSPEASNQPQHF; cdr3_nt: TGTGCCAGCAGCCCGGAGGCAAGCAATCAGCCCCAGCATTTT
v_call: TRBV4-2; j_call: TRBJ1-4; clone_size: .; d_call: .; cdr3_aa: CASSLWTDLEKLFF; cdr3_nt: TGTGCCAGCAGCCTTTGGACAGATCTGGAAAAACTGTTTTTT
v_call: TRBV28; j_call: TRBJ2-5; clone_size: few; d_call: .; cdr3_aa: CASSLGALETQYF; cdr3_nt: TGTGCCAGCAGTTTGGGGGCCCTGGAGACCCAGTACTTC
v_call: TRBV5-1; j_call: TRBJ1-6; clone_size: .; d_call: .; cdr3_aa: CASSLRGSSYNSPLHF; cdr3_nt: TGCGCCAGCAGCTTGCGGGGTAGCTCCTATAATTCACCCCTCCACTTT